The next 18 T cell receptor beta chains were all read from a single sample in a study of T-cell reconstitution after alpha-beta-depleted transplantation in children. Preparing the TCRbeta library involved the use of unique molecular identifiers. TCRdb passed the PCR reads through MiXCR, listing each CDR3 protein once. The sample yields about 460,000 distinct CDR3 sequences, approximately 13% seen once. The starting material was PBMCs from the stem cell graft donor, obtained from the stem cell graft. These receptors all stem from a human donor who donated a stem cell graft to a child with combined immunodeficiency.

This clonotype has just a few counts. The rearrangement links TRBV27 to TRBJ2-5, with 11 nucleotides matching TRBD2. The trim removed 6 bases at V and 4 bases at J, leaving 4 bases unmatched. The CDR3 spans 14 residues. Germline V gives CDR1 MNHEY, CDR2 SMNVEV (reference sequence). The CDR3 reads CASRLAGDIETQYF. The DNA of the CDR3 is TGTGCCAGCAGACTAGCGGGAGACATAGAGACCCAGTACTTC.

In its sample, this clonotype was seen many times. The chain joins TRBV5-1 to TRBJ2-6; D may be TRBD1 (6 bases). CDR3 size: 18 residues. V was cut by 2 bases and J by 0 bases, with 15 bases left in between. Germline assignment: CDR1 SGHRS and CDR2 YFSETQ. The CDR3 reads CASSLRTRGSSGANVLTF. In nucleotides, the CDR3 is TGCGCCAGCAGCTTAAGGACCAGGGGCTCCTCTGGGGCCAACGTCCTGACTTTC. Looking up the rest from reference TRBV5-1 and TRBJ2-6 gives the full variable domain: KAGVTQTPRYLIKTRGQQVTLSCSPISGHRSVSWYQQTPGQGLQFLFEYFSETQRNKGNFPGRFSGRQFSNSRSEMNVSTLELGDSALYLCASSLRTRGSSGANVLTFGAGSRLTVL.

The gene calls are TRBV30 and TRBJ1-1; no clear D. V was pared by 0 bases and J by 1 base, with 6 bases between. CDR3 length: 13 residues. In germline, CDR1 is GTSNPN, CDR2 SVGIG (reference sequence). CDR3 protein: CAWSVSANTEAFF. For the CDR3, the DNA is TGTGCCTGGAGTGTTAGCGCGAACACTGAAGCTTTCTTT.

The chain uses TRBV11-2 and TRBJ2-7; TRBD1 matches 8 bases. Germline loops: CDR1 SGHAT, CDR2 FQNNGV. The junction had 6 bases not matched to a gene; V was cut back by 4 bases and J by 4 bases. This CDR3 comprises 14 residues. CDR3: CASSSARGPYEQYF. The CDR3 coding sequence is TGTGCCAGCAGCTCGGCCAGGGGGCCGTACGAGCAGTACTTC.

The CDR3 nucleotides read TGTGCCAGCAGCTCACTACAGGGGTTGAAAGAGACCCAGTACTTC. It translates to CASSSLQGLKETQYF. The rearrangement uses TRBV5-6 and TRBJ2-5; TRBD1 matches at 7 bases. Per germline, CDR1 SGHDT and CDR2 YYEEEE. The CDR3 extends over 15 amino acids. V gave up 3 bases and J gave up 3 bases; unmatched junction bases: 8.

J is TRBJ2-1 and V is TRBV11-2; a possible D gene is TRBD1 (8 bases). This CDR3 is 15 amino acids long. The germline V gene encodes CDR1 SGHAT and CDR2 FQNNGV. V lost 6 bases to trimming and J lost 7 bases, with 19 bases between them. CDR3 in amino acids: CASRGGQGARNEQFF. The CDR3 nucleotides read TGTGCCAGCAGGGGGGGGCAGGGGGCTAGGAATGAGCAGTTCTTC. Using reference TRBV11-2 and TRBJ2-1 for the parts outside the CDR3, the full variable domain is EAGVAQSPRYKIIEKRQSVAFWCNPISGHATLYWYQQILGQGPKLLIQFQNNGVVDDSQLPKDRFSAERLKGVDSTLKIQPAKLEDSAVYLCASRGGQGARNEQFFGPGTRLTVL.

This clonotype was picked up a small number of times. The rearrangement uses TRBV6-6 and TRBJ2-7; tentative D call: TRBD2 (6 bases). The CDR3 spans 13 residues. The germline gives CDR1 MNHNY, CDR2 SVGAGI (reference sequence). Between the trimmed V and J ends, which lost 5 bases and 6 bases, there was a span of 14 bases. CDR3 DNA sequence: TGTGCCAGCAGTCGGCGGGGTGGGGCCGAGCAGTACTTC. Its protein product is CASSRRGGAEQYF.

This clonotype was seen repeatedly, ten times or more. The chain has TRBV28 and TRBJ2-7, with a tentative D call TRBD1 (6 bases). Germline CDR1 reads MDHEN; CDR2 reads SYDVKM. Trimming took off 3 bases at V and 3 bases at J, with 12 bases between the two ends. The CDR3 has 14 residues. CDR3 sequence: CASSFEGENYEQYF. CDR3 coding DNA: TGTGCCAGCAGTTTTGAGGGGGAGAACTACGAGCAGTACTTC. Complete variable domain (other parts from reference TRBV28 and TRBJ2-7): DVKVTQSSRYLVKRTGEKVFLECVQDMDHENMFWYRQDPGLGLRLIYFSYDVKMKEKGDIPEGYSVSREKKERFSLILESASTNQTSMYLCASSFEGENYEQYFGPGTRLTVT.

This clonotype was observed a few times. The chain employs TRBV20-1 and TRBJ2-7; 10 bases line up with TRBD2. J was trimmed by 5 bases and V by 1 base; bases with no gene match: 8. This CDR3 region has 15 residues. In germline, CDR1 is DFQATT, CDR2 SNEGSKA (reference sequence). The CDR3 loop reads CSARGVWLAGDEQYF. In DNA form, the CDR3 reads TGCAGTGCTAGAGGGGTGTGGCTAGCGGGAGACGAGCAGTACTTC.

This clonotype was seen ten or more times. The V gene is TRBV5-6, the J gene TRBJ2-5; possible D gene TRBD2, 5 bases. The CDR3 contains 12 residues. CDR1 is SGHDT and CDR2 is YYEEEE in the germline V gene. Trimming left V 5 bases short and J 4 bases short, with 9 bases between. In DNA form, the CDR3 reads TGTGCCAGCAGTTCTAGCCGAGAGACCCAGTACTTC. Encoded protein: CASSSSRETQYF.

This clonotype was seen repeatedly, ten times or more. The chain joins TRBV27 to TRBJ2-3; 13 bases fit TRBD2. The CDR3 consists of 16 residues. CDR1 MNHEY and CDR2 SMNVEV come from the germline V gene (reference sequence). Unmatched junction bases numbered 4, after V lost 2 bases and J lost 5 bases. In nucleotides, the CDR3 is TGTGCCAGCAGTTTAGGGACTAGCGGGATGATAGATACGCAGTATTTT. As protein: CASSLGTSGMIDTQYF.

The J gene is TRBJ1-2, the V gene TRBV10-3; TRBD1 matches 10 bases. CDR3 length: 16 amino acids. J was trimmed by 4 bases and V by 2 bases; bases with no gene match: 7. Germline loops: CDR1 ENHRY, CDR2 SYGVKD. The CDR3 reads CAISEPDRGKFYGYTF. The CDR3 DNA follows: TGTGCCATCAGTGAGCCGGACAGGGGGAAATTCTATGGCTACACCTTC.

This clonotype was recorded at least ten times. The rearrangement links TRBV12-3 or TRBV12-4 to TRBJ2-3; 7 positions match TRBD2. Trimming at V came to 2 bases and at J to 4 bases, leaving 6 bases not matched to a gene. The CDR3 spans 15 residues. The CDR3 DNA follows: TGTGCCAGCAGTTTACACGGGAGCGGGGCAGATACGCAGTATTTT. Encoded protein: CASSLHGSGADTQYF.

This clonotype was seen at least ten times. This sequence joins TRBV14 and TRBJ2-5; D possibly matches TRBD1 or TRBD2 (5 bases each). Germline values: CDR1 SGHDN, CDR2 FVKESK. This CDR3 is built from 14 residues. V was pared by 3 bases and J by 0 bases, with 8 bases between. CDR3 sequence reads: CASSQGRHQETQYF. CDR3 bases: TGTGCCAGCAGCCAGGGACGACACCAAGAGACCCAGTACTTC.

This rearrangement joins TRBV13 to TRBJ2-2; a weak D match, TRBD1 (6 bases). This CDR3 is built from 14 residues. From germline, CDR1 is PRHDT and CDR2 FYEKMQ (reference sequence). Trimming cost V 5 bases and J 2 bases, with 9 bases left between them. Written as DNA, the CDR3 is TGTGCCAGCAGCGGGGGACACAACACCGGGGAGCTGTTTTTT. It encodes CASSGGHNTGELFF.

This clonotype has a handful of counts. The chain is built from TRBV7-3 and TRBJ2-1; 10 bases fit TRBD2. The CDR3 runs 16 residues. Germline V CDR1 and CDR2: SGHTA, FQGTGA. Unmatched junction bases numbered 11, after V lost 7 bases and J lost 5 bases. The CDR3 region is CASTPQLAGTHNEQFF. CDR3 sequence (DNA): TGTGCCAGCACTCCCCAACTAGCGGGGACCCACAATGAGCAGTTCTTC.

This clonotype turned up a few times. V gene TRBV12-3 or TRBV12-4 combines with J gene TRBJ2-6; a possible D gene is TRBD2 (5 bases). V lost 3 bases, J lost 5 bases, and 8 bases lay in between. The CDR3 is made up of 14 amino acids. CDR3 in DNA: TGTGCCAGCAGTTTCGGGAAGCGGGCCAACGTCCTGACTTTC. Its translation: CASSFGKRANVLTF.

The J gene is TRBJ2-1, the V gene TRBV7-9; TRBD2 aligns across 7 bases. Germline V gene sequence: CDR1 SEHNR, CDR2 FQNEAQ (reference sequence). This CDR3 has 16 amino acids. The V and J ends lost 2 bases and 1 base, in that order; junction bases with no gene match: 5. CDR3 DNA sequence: TGTGCCAGCAGCTTAATAGGCGGGGGTTCCTACAATGAGCAGTTCTTC. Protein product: CASSLIGGGSYNEQFF.